The 12 T cell receptor beta chains below come from one sample, sequenced in a study of blood T cell repertoires in COVID-19. Assay: immunoSEQ multiplex PCR; the TCRdb copy retains only in-frame clones and omits some. The sample holds fewer than 200,000 clones; about three quarters are singletons and the top ten take roughly 7.5%. Sequences were obtained from peripheral blood. The receptor source for this set is a man aged 60 to 75 with acute or convalescent COVID-19.

This clone appeared many times. Here the CDR3 DNA reads TGTGCCAGCAGTTACGTGGGGGGACAGGGAGACGAGCAGTACTTC. Translation gives CASSYVGGQGDEQYF. J is TRBJ2-7 and V is TRBV6-5, with 9 bases matching TRBD1. The germline V gene encodes CDR1 MNHEY and CDR2 SVGAGI. The CDR3 sequence is 15 residues long. V lost 2 bases, J lost 5 bases, and 7 bases stayed unmatched.

The DNA of the CDR3 is TGCGCCAGCAGCGGTCAGGACCAAGAGACCCAGTACTTC. Protein sequence: CASSGQDQETQYF. V is TRBV5-1 and J is TRBJ2-5; D is ambiguous. Trimming took 4 bases from V and 0 from J, leaving 7 bases between them. CDR3 length: 13 residues. From germline, CDR1 is SGHRS and CDR2 YFSETQ.

The gene calls are TRBV3-1 (or the pseudogene TRBV3-2) and TRBJ2-3, with D perhaps matching TRBD1 (6 bases). The germline gives CDR1 LGHDT, CDR2 YNNKEL (reference sequence). The V gene lost 0 bases and the J gene lost 3 bases, with 10 bases spanning the gap. The CDR3 totals 15 residues. For the CDR3, the DNA is TGTGCCAGCAGCCAAGATCTAGGGGGAACAGATACGCAGTATTTT. This sequence encodes CASSQDLGGTDTQYF.

This rearrangement joins TRBV6-2 or TRBV6-3 to TRBJ2-1; 11 nucleotides match TRBD2. The junction had 8 bases not matched to a gene; V was cut back by 6 bases and J by 7 bases. Per the germline V gene, CDR1 is MNHEY and CDR2 is SVGEGT. The CDR3 contains 15 residues. This CDR3 is CASSLAGGPVNEQFF. The DNA for the CDR3 is TGTGCCAGCAGCTTAGCGGGGGGGCCCGTGAATGAGCAGTTCTTC.

This clone has more than one count but fewer than ten. V and J are TRBV30 and TRBJ2-7, with D tentatively TRBD2 (6 bases). Per the germline V gene, CDR1 is GTSNPN and CDR2 is SVGIG (reference sequence). There are 12 residues in the CDR3. Trimming stripped 0 bases from V and 3 bases from J, with 6 bases between. DNA of the CDR3: TGTGCCTGGAGTGTGGGGGGCTACGAGCAGTACTTC. This gives the protein CAWSVGGYEQYF.

This rearrangement joins TRBV29-1 to TRBJ2-7, with 10 bases that match TRBD1. V trimming: 3 bases; J trimming: 1 base; junction bases outside the gene matches: 21. This CDR3 has 20 residues. Germline V gene data show CDR1 as SQVTM and CDR2 as ANQGSEA. The CDR3 coding sequence is TGCAGCGTTGACTCGATTGCAGTCCGGGACAGGGGACAAGAATCCTACGAGCAGTACTTC. It codes for CSVDSIAVRDRGQESYEQYF.

The J gene is TRBJ1-5, the V gene TRBV30; TRBD1 might be the D (6 bases). The ends were cut back, 2 bases at V and 7 bases at J, with 21 bases in the middle. The germline V gene encodes CDR1 GTSNPN and CDR2 SVGIG (reference sequence). The CDR3 consists of 16 residues. CDR3 DNA sequence: TGTGCCTGGAGTCCCCCCTCGTACAGGGTACCCCAGCCCCAGCATTTT. This codes for CAWSPPSYRVPQPQHF.

This clone has just one count. The chain links TRBV3-1 (or the pseudogene TRBV3-2) to TRBJ2-7; 14 bases agree with TRBD2. The junction had 13 bases not matched to a gene; V was cut back by 4 bases and J by 2 bases. CDR1 and CDR2 from the germline V gene are LGHDT and YNNKEL (reference sequence). This CDR3 region has 19 residues. CDR3 residues: CASSPPEGLAGVRPYEQYF. CDR3 sequence (DNA): TGTGCCAGCAGCCCCCCGGAGGGACTAGCGGGGGTCCGCCCCTACGAGCAGTACTTC.

The chain combines TRBV6-5 with TRBJ1-3; D gene uncertain. Germline values: CDR1 MNHEY, CDR2 SVGAGI. V was clipped by 10 bases and J by 1 base, with 8 bases between them. This CDR3 contains 12 residues. The chain's CDR3 is CAIQSSGNTIYF. As DNA, the CDR3 is TGTGCCATACAGAGTTCTGGAAACACCATATATTTT.

This chain links TRBV10-2 with TRBJ2-5; the D gene is possibly TRBD1 (5 bases). Trimming stripped 7 bases from V and 5 bases from J, with 11 bases between. This CDR3 comprises 12 residues. Germline lookup yields CDR1 WSHSY and CDR2 SAAADI. CDR3 protein: CASTPGWETQYF. The CDR3 DNA follows: TGCGCCAGCACCCCAGGGTGGGAGACCCAGTACTTC.

The chain links TRBV10-1 to TRBJ2-3, with TRBD2 matching 8 bases. CDR3 length equals 17 residues. Germline V gives CDR1 WNHNN, CDR2 SYGVQD (reference sequence). J lost 5 bases, V lost 0 bases, and 10 bases had no gene match. The CDR3 bases are TGCGCCAGCAGTGAGTCTCGAGAGCGGGGGTCTGAAGATACGCAGTATTTT. This translates into CASSESRERGSEDTQYF.

The V and J genes are TRBV5-6 and TRBJ1-1, with D hard to call. The V gene lost 2 bases and the J gene lost 1 base, with 6 bases spanning the gap. Germline V gives CDR1 SGHDT, CDR2 YYEEEE. The CDR3 length is 13 residues. CDR3 in amino acids: CASSLIGNTEAFF. In DNA form, the CDR3 reads TGTGCCAGCAGCTTAATCGGGAACACTGAAGCTTTCTTT.